The clone carrying this TCR beta chain was seen only a few times. No antigen is known for it. The sample is drawn from a study of beta chain features in type 1 diabetes. Study observations and caveats: VDJ junctions from type 1 diabetes patients carried fewer insertions and larger deletions. The study found that naive, central memory and Treg TCRB repertoires appeared more similar in patients than in healthy donors.

Isolated RNA was reverse transcribed in full, so expressed TCRB transcripts were sequenced. Sequencing was performed with immunoSEQ multiplex PCR; in TCRdb, only in-frame clones are kept and a portion is missing. The sample shows 120,000 to 150,000 clones, over 9.5% of them seen only once. The CDR3 extends over 15 amino acids. Germline assignment: CDR1 MDHEN and CDR2 SYDVKM. V trimming: 6 bases; J trimming: 5 bases; junction bases outside the gene matches: 8. A single heparinised draw of roughly 120 mL on average was taken per donor. Each sorted population was over 98% pure. Sequenced sample: naive CD4+ T cells from blood. The TCR comes from a man between 18 and 35 years old in good health. V usage is TRBV28 and J usage is TRBJ2-2, with 8 bases identical to TRBD1. CDR3 DNA sequence: TGTGCCAGCAGAACGCAGGGGGCGGGGACCGGGGAGCTGTTTTTT. This encodes CASRTQGAGTGELFF. Looking up the rest from reference TRBV28 and TRBJ2-2 gives the full variable domain: DVKVTQSSRYLVKRTGEKVFLECVQDMDHENMFWYRQDPGLGLRLIYFSYDVKMKEKGDIPEGYSVSREKKERFSLILESASTNQTSMYLCASRTQGAGTGELFFGEGSRLTVL.